This T cell receptor beta chain was identified during a study of blood T cell repertoires in COVID-19. Overall study context: Whether acute or convalescent, the COVID-19 samples came from the United States, Italy and Spain.

Authors' processing steps: Researchers report that nucleated cell counts were estimated from reference gene primer amplification. Method: immunoSEQ multiplex PCR; TCRdb's copy keeps in-frame clones and lacks some. V and J calls and clone size are as listed in that table; D and trimming were resolved from the DNA. The table records about 200,000 clones, around 86% of them present only once. This clone appeared a single time. Patients of the Seattle cohort, enrolled during active infection, were followed longitudinally. The length of the CDR3 is 14 residues. J was trimmed by 7 bases and V by 2 bases; bases with no gene match: 6. Germline V CDR1 and CDR2: SGHRS, YFSETQ.

The sequenced sample consisted of peripheral blood. This chain joins TRBV5-1 and TRBJ2-3; 8 bases are a match to TRBD2. This TCR was sampled from an older woman with COVID-19, enrolled during active disease. CDR3 protein: CASSLAGVPNTQYF. The CDR3, as DNA: TGCGCCAGCAGCTTAGCGGGAGTACCGAATACGCAGTATTTT.